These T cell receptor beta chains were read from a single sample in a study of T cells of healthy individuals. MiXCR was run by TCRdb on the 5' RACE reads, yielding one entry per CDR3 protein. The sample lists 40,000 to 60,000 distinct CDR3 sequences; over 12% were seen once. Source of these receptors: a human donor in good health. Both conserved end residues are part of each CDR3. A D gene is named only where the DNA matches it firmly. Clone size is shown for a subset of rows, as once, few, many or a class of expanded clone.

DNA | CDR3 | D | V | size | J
TGTGCCAGCAGCCTCCGGGACAGCCACGAGCAGTACTTC | CASSLRDSHEQYF | TRBD1 | TRBV9 | NA | TRBJ2-7
TGTGCCAGCAGCTTAGCGGGAAGGGAAAAGACCCAGTACTTC | CASSLAGREKTQYF | TRBD2 | TRBV5-6 | few | TRBJ2-5
TGTGCCAGCAGTGAAATTAAGGTTGATACGCAGTATTTT | CASSEIKVDTQYF | NA | TRBV2 | NA | TRBJ2-3
TGCGCCAGCAGCTTGGCCGGGAGTTCAGATACGCAGTATTTT | CASSLAGSSDTQYF | NA | TRBV5-1 | many | TRBJ2-3
TGTGCCAGCAGTTCAACCACTAGCGGGCCCTACGAGCAGTACTTC | CASSSTTSGPYEQYF | TRBD2 | TRBV12-3/TRBV12-4 | NA | TRBJ2-7
TGTGCCAGCAGTCCCGGAGAGAACACTGAAGCTTTCTTT | CASSPGENTEAFF | NA | TRBV12-3/TRBV12-4 | few | TRBJ1-1
TGTGCCAGCAGTTACGGAGCTAGCGGGGTGTACTCGTCTCATAATGAGCAGTTCTTC | CASSYGASGVYSSHNEQFF | TRBD2 | TRBV6-6 | many | TRBJ2-1
TGTGCCAGCAGCCAAGATAGCGGGGGGGCCGTATTGGAGCAGTTCTTC | CASSQDSGGAVLEQFF | TRBD2 | TRBV11-2 | NA | TRBJ2-1
TGTGCCAGCAGTTTATCGGACCTGAAGACCCAGTACTTC | CASSLSDLKTQYF | NA | TRBV27 | few | TRBJ2-5
TGTGCCAGCAGGACGGCCCGTTACGAGCAGTACTTC | CASRTARYEQYF | NA | TRBV2 | NA | TRBJ2-7
TGTGCTAGTGGTTCGGGACTAGCGGGAGAAGAGACCCAGTACTTC | CASGSGLAGEETQYF | TRBD2 | TRBV12-5 | many | TRBJ2-5
TGCAGTGCTAGGGAGCAGGGGGAAAATCAGCCCCAGCATTTT | CSAREQGENQPQHF | TRBD1 | TRBV20-1 | many | TRBJ1-5
TGTGCCAGCTCACCTCAATCCGCACAAAGAAGGGTTTCCAGCACAGATACGCAGTATTTT | CASSPQSAQRRVSSTDTQYF | NA | TRBV18 | many | TRBJ2-3
TGTGCCAGCTCACCACCGGCAAGAAGCGCAGATACGCAGTATTTT | CASSPPARSADTQYF | NA | TRBV18 | NA | TRBJ2-3
TGTGCCAGCAGCGAGACGGGTTACGAGCAGTACTTC | CASSETGYEQYF | NA | TRBV7-9 | many | TRBJ2-7
TGTGCCAGCAGCAACGGCGGGACTCTCCACGAGCAGTACTTC | CASSNGGTLHEQYF | NA | TRBV27 | NA | TRBJ2-7